What follows describes a single T cell receptor beta chain. The sample belongs to a study of cytomegalovirus exposure and HLA in healthy donors. Each donor was nominally healthy when sampled (though unrecorded immune exposures were likely). In the PCR, 60 Vbeta and 13 Jbeta primers were used. TCRdb's table, derived via immunoSEQ multiplex PCR, lists solely in-frame clones and lacks some. This table holds about 190,000 clones, roughly three quarters found once. CDR3 length: 19 residues. V lost 0 bases, J lost 4 bases, and 23 bases lay in between. The V gene's germline CDR1 is SGHTS and CDR2 YDEGEE. The receptor was isolated from a woman between 18 and 29 years old in good health and CMV-seronegative. The chain uses TRBV5-8 and TRBJ1-5; D is possibly TRBD1 (5 bases). The sequencing sample was made of PBMCs. The DNA of the CDR3 is TGTGCCAGCAGCTTGGCCACGAGGCAGGGTGTGGGACTGAATCAGCCCCAGCATTTT. Residues: CASSLATRQGVGLNQPQHF.